This TCR beta chain was documented in a study of blood T cell repertoires in COVID-19. Study context: T cells, B-cell-depleted T cells, or PBMCs supplied cDNA or gDNA.

Patients at the Seattle site were enrolled during active infection and followed longitudinally. The CDR3 sequence is 14 residues long. Trimming removed 4 bases from V and 2 bases from J, with 12 bases in between. Germline CDR1 is LNHDA and CDR2 is SQIVND (reference sequence). Data came from immunoSEQ multiplex PCR; TCRdb stores just in-frame clones and leaves some out. The profile shows some 300,000 clones, roughly 86% of them singletons. This sequence joins TRBV19 and TRBJ2-7; D not certain. This sequence was found in a woman aged 25 to 45 with COVID-19, enrolled during active disease. Input material: peripheral blood. CDR3 bases: TGTGCCAGTAGTAAGCCGCCGCCGACCTACGAGCAGTACTTC. It encodes CASSKPPPTYEQYF.